The 4 T cell receptor beta chains below come from one sample, sequenced in a study of cytomegalovirus exposure and HLA in healthy donors. Primers: 60 Vbeta forward and 13 Jbeta reverse. Some clones are missing from TCRdb's copy, which holds only in-frame ones; the method was immunoSEQ multiplex PCR. In the table there are around 140,000 clones, 70% to 85% of which are singletons. The source material was PBMCs. These receptors all stem from a woman in her sixties in good health and CMV-seropositive.

The CDR3 DNA follows: TGTGCCAGCAGTGAACGTACCGGGGAGCTGTTTTTT. Protein product: CASSERTGELFF. The chain couples TRBV6-1 to TRBJ2-2; unclear D gene. V dropped 2 bases and J dropped 5 bases, with 3 bases sitting between them. This CDR3 has 12 amino acids. CDR1 and CDR2 from the germline V gene are MNHNS and SASEGT.

The chain has TRBV7-9 and TRBJ2-1, with TRBD2 identical over 8 bases. Germline-derived CDR1 and CDR2 are SEHNR and FQNEAQ (reference sequence). Germline trimming cut 4 bases from V and 5 bases from J; bases unmatched to any gene: 7. The CDR3 runs 15 residues. The CDR3: CASSYIGRDNNEQFF. The DNA for the CDR3 is TGTGCCAGCAGCTACATCGGGAGGGATAACAATGAGCAGTTCTTC.

The chain joins TRBV6-5 to TRBJ2-1; possibly TRBD2 for D (5 bases). Per the germline V gene, CDR1 is MNHEY and CDR2 is SVGAGI. V was trimmed by 9 bases and J by 7 bases, leaving 10 bases between them. The CDR3 runs 11 residues. The CDR3 coding sequence is TGTGCCAGTTTAGCGCTGAATGAGCAGTTCTTC. Translating gives CASLALNEQFF.

This clone showed up just a few times. V and J are TRBV11-2 and TRBJ2-2, with 11 nucleotides matching TRBD2. V was clipped by 0 bases and J by 6 bases; unmatched bases: 6. This CDR3 comprises 17 residues. From germline, CDR1 is SGHAT and CDR2 FQNNGV. CDR3 protein: CASSLDGVAGGPGELFF. The DNA for the CDR3 is TGTGCCAGCAGCTTAGATGGGGTAGCGGGAGGGCCCGGGGAGCTGTTTTTT.